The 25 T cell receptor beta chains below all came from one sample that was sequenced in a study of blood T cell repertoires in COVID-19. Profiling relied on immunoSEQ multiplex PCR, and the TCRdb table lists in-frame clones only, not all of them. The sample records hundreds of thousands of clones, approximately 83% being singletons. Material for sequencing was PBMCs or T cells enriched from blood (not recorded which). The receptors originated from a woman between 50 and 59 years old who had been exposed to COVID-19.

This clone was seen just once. Here the CDR3 reads CASSMTGTLIEAFF. CDR3 sequence (DNA): TGTGCCAGCAGTATGACAGGGACCTTAATTGAAGCTTTCTTT. The chain has TRBV2 and TRBJ1-1; 7 bases line up with TRBD1. V was clipped by 5 bases and J by 7 bases; unmatched bases: 10. Germline-derived CDR1 and CDR2 are SNHLY and FYNNEI. This CDR3 has 14 amino acids.

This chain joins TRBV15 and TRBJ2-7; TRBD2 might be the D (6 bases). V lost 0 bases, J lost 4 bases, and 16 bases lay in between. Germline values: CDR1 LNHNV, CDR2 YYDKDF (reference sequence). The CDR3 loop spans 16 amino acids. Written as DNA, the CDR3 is TGTGCCACCAGCAGAGAACGGACCGGGGGTTTATACGAGCAGTACTTC. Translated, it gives CATSRERTGGLYEQYF.

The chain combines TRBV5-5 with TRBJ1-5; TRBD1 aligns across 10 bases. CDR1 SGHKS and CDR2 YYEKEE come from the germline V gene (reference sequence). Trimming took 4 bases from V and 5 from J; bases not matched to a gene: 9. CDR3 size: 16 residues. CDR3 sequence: CASSGGTGAGYQPQHF. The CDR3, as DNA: TGTGCCAGCAGCGGGGGGACAGGGGCGGGATATCAGCCCCAGCATTTT.

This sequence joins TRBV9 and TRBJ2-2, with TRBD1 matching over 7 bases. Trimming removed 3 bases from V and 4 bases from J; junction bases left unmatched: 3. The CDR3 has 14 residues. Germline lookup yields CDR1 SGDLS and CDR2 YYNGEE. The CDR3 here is CASSGDSATGELFF. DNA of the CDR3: TGTGCCAGCAGCGGGGACAGTGCCACCGGGGAGCTGTTTTTT.

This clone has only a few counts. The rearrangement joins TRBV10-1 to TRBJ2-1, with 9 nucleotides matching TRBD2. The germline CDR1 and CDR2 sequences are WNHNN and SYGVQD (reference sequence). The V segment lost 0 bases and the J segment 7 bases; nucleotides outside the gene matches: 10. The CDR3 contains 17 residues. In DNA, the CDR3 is TGCGCCAGCAGTGAGTCAGGGGGAGCGGGGGGATCGAATGAGCAGTTCTTC. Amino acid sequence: CASSESGGAGGSNEQFF.

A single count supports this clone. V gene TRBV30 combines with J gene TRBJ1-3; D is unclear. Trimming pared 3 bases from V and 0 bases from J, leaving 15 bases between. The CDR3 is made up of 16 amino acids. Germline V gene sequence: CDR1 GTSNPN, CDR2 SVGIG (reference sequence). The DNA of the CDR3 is TGTGCCTGGAGATCTCTTGCCGCTAGCTCTGGAAACACCATATATTTT. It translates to CAWRSLAASSGNTIYF.

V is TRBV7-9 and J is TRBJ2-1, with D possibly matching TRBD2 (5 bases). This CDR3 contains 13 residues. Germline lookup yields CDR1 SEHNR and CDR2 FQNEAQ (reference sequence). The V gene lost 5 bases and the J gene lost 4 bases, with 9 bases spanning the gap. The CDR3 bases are TGTGCCAGCAGCCGAGGGTCGTACAATGAGCAGTTCTTC. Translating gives CASSRGSYNEQFF.

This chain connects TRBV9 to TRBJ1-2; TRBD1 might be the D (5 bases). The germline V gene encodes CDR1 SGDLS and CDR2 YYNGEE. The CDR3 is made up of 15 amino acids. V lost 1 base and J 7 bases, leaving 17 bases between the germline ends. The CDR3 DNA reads TGTGCCAGCAGCGTACGCAGCGACAGCCTGGGTGGCTACACCTTC. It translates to CASSVRSDSLGGYTF.

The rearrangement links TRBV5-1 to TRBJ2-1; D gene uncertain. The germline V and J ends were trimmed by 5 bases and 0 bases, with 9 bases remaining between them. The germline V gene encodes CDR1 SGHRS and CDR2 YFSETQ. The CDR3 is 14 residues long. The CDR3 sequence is CASRAESSYNEQFF. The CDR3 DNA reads TGCGCCAGCAGGGCAGAAAGCTCCTACAATGAGCAGTTCTTC.

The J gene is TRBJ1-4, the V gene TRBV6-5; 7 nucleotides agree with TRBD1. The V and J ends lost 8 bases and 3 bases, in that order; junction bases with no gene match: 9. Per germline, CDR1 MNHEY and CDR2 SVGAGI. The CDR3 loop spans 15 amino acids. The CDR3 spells CASAVTGQPNEKLFF. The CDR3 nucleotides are TGTGCCAGCGCCGTAACGGGACAGCCTAATGAAAAACTGTTTTTT.

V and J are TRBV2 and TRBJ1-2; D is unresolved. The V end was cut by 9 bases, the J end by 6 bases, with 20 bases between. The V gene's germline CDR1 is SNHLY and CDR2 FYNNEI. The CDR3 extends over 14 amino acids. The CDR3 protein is CASGEERQWNGYTF. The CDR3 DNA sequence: TGTGCCAGTGGGGAGGAACGGCAGTGGAATGGCTACACCTTC. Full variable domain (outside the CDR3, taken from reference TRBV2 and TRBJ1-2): EPEVTQTPSHQVTQMGQEVILRCVPISNHLYFYWYRQILGQKVEFLVSFYNNEISEKSEIFDDQFSVERPDGSNFTLKIRSTKLEDSAMYFCASGEERQWNGYTFGSGTRLTVV.

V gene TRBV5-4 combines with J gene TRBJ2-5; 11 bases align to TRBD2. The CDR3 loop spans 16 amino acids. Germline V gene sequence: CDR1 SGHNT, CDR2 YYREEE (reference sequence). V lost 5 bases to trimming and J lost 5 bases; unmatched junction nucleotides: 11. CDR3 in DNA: TGTGCCAGCAGTCCTAGACTAGCGGGGCTGGGGGAGACCCAGTACTTC. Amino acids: CASSPRLAGLGETQYF.

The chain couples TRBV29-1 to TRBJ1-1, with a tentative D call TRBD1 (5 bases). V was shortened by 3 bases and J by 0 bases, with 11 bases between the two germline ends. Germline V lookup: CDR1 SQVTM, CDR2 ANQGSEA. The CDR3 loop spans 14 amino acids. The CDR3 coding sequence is TGCAGCGTTGAGACGGGACTCATGAACACTGAAGCTTTCTTT. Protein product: CSVETGLMNTEAFF.

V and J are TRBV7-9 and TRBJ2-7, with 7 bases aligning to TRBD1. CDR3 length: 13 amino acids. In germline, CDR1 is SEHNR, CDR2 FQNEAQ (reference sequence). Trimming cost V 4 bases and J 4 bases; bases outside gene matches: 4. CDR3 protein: CASSSGQLYEQYF. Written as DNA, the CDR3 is TGTGCCAGCAGCTCGGGACAGTTATACGAGCAGTACTTC.

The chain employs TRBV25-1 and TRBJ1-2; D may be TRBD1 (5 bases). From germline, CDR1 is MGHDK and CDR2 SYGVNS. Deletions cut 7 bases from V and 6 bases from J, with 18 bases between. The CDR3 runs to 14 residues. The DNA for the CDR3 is TGTGCCAGCACTTCTATGGGGGGATTCGATGGCTACACCTTC. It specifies CASTSMGGFDGYTF.

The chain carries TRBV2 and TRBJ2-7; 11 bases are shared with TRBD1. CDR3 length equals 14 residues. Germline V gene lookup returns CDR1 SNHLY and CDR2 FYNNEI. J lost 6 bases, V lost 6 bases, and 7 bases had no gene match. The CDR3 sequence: CASRQRTGGFEQYF. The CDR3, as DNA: TGTGCCAGCAGGCAACGGACAGGGGGCTTCGAGCAGTACTTC.

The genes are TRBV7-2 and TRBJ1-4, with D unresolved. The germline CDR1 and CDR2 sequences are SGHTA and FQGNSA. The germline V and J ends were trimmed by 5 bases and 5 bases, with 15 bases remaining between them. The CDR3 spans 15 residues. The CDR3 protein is CASSVSGKPNEKLFF. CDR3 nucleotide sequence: TGTGCCAGCAGCGTATCAGGAAAACCCAATGAAAAACTGTTTTTT.

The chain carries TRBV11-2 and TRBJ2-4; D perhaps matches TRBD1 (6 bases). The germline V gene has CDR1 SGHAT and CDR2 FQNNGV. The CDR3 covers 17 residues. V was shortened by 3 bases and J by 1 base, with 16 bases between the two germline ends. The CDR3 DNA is TGTGCCAGCAGCTTCAGGGGTCAGTTCGGGGCCAAAAACATTCAGTACTTC. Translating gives CASSFRGQFGAKNIQYF.

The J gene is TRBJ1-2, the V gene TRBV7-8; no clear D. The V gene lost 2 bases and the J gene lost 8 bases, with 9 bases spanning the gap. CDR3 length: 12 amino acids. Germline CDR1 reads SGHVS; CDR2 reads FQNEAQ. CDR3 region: CASSLNGLGYTF. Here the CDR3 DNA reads TGTGCCAGCAGCTTAAATGGCTTGGGCTACACCTTC.

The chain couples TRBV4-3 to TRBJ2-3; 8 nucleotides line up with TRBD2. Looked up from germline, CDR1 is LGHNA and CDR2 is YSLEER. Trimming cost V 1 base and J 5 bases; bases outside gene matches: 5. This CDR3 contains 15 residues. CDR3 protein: CASSQGSGGRDTQYF. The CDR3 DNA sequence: TGCGCCAGCAGCCAAGGCAGCGGGGGAAGAGATACGCAGTATTTT.

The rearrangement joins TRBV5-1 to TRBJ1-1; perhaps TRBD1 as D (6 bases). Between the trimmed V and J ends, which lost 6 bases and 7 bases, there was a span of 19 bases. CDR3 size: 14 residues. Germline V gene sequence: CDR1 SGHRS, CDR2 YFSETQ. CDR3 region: CASKVGAGLSEAFF. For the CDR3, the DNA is TGCGCCAGCAAGGTGGGGGCTGGTTTGAGTGAAGCTTTCTTT.

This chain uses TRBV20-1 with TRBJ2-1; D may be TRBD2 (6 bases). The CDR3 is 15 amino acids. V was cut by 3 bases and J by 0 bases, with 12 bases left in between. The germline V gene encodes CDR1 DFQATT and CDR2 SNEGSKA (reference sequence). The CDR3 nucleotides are TGCAGTGCTAGTGCAAGCGGGCTCTCCTACAATGAGCAGTTCTTC. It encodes CSASASGLSYNEQFF.

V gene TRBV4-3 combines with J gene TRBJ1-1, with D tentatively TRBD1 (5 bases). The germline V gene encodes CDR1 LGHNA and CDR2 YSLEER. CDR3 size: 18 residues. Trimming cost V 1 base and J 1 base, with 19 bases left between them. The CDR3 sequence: CASSQALIGEASNTEAFF. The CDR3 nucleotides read TGCGCCAGCAGCCAAGCTTTGATAGGGGAGGCGTCGAACACTGAAGCTTTCTTT.

CDR3 DNA: TGTGCCAGCAGCTTGTGGGCAGGTCAGTCTGCGAACACCGGGGAGCTGTTTTTT. It specifies CASSLWAGQSANTGELFF. The chain employs TRBV5-5 and TRBJ2-2; D gene uncertain. Germline CDR1 reads SGHKS; CDR2 reads YYEKEE (reference sequence). V was cut by 1 base and J by 0 bases, with 16 bases left in between. There are 18 residues in the CDR3.

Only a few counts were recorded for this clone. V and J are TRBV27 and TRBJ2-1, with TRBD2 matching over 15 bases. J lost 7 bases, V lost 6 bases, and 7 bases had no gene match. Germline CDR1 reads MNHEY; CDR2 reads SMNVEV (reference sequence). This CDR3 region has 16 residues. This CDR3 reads CASRYSGTSGGNEQFF. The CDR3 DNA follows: TGTGCCAGCAGGTACTCCGGGACTAGCGGGGGGAATGAGCAGTTCTTC.